This T cell receptor (beta chain) was sequenced for a study of T cell changes during pregnancy in multiple sclerosis. CDR3 length equals 13 residues. Trimming shortened V by 9 bases and J by 0 bases, and 11 bases separated the two germline ends. Germline V gene lookup returns CDR1 LNHDA and CDR2 SQIVND (reference sequence). Data came from immunoSEQ multiplex PCR; TCRdb stores just in-frame clones and leaves some out. This table has tens of thousands of clones, around 91% appearing once. This sample comprised peripheral blood, obtained in the third trimester of pregnancy. The genes are TRBV19 and TRBJ1-1; TRBD1 might be the D (5 bases). The clonotype originates from a female donor in good health, enrolled as a control in a pregnancy study. CDR3 sequence (DNA): TGTGCCAGCCAGAGACAGTTGAACACTGAAGCTTTCTTT. Its protein is CASQRQLNTEAFF.